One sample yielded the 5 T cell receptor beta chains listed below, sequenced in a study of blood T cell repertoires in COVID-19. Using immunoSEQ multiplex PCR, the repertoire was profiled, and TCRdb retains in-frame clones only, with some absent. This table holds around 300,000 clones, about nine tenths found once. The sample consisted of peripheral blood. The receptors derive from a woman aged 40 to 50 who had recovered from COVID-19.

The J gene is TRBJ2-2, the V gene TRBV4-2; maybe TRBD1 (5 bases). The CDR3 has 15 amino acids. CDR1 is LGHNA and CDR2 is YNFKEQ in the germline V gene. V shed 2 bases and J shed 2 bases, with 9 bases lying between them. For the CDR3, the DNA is TGTGCCAGCAGCCAACGACAGCCAAACACCGGGGAGCTGTTTTTT. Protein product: CASSQRQPNTGELFF.

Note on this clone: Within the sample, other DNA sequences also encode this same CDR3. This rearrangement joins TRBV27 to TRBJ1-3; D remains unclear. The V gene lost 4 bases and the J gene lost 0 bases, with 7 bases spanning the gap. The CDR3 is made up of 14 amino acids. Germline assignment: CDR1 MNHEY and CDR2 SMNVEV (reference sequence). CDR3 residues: CASSSSFSGNTIYF. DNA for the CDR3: TGTGCCAGCAGTTCGAGTTTCTCTGGAAACACCATATATTTT.

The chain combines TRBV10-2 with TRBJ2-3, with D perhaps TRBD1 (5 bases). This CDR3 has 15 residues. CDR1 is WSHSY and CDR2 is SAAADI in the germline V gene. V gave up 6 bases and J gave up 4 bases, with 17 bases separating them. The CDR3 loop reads CASRETGFSPDTQYF. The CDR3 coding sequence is TGCGCCAGCAGGGAAACAGGTTTCTCCCCAGATACGCAGTATTTT.

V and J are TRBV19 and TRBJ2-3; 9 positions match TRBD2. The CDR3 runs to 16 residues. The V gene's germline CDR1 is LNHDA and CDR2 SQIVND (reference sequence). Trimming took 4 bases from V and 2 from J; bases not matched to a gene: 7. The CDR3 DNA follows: TGTGCCAGTAGTAGGGGTAGCGGGAGCCTCACAGATACGCAGTATTTT. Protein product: CASSRGSGSLTDTQYF.

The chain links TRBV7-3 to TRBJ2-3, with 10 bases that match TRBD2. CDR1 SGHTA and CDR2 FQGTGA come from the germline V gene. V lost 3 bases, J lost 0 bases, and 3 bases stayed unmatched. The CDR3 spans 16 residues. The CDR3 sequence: CASSLQAGGSTDTQYF. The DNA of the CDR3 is TGTGCCAGCAGCTTGCAAGCGGGAGGGAGCACAGATACGCAGTATTTT. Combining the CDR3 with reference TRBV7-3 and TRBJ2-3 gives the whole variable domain GAGVSQTPSNKVTEKGKYVELRCDPISGHTALYWYRQSLGQGPEFLIYFQGTGAADDSGLPNDRFFAVRPEGSVSTLKIQRTERGDSAVYLCASSLQAGGSTDTQYFGPGTRLTVL.